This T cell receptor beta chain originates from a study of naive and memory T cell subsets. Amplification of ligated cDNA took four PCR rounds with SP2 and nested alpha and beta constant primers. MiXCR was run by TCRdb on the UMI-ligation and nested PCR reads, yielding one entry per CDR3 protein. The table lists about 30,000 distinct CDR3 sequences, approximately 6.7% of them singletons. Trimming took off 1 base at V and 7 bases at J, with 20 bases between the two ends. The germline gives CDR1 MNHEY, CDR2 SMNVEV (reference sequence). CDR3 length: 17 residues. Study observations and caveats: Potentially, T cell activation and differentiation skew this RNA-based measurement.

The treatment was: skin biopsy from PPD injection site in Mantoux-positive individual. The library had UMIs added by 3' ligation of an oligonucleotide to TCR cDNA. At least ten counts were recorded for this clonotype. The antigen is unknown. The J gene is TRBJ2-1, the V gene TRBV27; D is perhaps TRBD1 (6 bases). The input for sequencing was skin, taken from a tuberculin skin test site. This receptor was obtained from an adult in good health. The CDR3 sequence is CASSLYGGIQGDNEQFF. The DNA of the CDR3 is TGTGCCAGCAGTTTATATGGGGGCATACAAGGGGATAATGAGCAGTTCTTC.